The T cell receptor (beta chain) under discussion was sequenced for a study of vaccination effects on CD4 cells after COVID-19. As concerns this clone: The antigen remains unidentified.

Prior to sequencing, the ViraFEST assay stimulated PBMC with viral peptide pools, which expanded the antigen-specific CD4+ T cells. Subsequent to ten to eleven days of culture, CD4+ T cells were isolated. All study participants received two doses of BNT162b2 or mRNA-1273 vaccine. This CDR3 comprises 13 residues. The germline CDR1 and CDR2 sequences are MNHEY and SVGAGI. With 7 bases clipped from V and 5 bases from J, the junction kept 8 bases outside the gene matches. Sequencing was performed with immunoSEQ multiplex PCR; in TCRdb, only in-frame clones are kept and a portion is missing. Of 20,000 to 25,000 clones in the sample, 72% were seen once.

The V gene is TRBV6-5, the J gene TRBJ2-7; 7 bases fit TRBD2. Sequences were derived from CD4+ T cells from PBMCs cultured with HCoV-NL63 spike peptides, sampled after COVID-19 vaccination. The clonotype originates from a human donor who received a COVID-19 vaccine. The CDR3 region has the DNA TGTGCCAGCATCGAAACTAGCGTCCACGAGCAGTACTTC. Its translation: CASIETSVHEQYF.